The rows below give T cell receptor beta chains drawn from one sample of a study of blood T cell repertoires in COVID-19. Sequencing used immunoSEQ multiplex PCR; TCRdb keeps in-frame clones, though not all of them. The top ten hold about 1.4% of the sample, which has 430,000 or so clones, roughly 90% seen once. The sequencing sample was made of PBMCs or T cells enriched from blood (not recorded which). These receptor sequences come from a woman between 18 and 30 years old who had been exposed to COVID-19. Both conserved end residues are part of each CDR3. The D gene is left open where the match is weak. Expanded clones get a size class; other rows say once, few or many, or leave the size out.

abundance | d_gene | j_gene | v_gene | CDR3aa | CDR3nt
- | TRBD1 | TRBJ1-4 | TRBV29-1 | CSAMTGVANEKLFF | TGCAGCGCGATGACAGGGGTGGCTAATGAAAAACTGTTTTTT
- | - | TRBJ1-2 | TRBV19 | CASRSTPAGNYGYTF | TGTGCCAGTAGATCCACCCCCGCGGGTAACTATGGCTACACCTTC
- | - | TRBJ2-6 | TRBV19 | CASNEVGSGANVLTF | TGTGCCAGTAACGAGGTTGGCTCTGGGGCCAACGTCCTGACTTTC
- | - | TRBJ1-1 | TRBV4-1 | CASSLQSSNTEAFF | TGCGCCAGCAGCCTACAAAGTTCGAACACTGAAGCTTTCTTT
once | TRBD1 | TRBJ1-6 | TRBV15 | CATSREPGQAYNSPLHF | TGTGCCACCAGCAGAGAGCCCGGACAGGCCTATAATTCACCCCTCCACTTT
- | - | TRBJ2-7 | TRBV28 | CASSLNPPQNYEQYF | TGTGCCAGCAGTTTAAACCCCCCGCAGAACTACGAGCAGTACTTC
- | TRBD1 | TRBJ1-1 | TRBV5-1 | CASSLGDRGHLGTEAFF | TGCGCCAGCAGCTTGGGGGACAGGGGGCATTTGGGCACTGAAGCTTTCTTT
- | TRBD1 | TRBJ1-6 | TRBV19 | CASSTPGDRDSPLHF | TGTGCCAGTAGTACGCCGGGGGACAGGGATTCACCCCTCCACTTT
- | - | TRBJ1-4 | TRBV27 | CASRPGHLNEKLFF | TGTGCCAGCAGGCCGGGACACCTTAATGAAAAACTGTTTTTT
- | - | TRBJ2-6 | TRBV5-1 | CASSLGLGADGANVLTF | TGCGCCAGCAGCTTGGGTTTAGGGGCGGATGGGGCCAACGTCCTGACTTTC
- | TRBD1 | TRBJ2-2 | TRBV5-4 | CASSLAQGAVTGELFF | TGTGCCAGCAGCTTGGCGCAGGGGGCGGTCACCGGGGAGCTGTTTTTT
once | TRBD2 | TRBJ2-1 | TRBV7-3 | CASSGGTSGGAGQFF | TGTGCCAGCAGCGGAGGGACTAGCGGGGGGGCAGGGCAGTTCTTC
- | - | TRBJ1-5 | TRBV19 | CASSGPSKVNQPQHF | TGTGCCAGTAGTGGGCCATCGAAAGTCAATCAGCCCCAGCATTTT
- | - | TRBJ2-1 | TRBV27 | CASSLSGASSYNEQFF | TGTGCCAGCAGTTTATCGGGGGCGAGCTCCTACAATGAGCAGTTCTTC
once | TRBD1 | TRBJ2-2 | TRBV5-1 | CASTTTGTGKAGELFF | TGCGCCAGCACGACAACCGGGACAGGTAAAGCCGGGGAGCTGTTTTTT
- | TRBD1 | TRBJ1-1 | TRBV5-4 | CASSPGQYTEAFF | TGTGCCAGCAGCCCGGGACAGTACACTGAAGCTTTCTTT
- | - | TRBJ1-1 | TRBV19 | CASSIQPQGEAFF | TGTGCCAGTAGTATTCAACCGCAGGGGGAAGCTTTCTTT
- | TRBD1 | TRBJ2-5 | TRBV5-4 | CASSSGQGVLETQYF | TGTGCCAGCAGCTCGGGACAGGGGGTTTTAGAGACCCAGTACTTC
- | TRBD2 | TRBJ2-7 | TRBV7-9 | CASSLGGGGVDEQYF | TGTGCCAGCAGCTTAGGCGGGGGGGGTGTGGACGAGCAGTACTTC
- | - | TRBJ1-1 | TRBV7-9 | CASSPTDTEAFF | TGTGCCAGCAGCCCAACGGACACTGAAGCTTTCTTT
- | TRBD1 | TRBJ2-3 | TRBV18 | CASFQTGGGTDTQYF | TGTGCCAGCTTCCAGACAGGGGGTGGCACAGATACGCAGTATTTT
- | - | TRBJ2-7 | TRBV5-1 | CASSLAGNYPYEQYF | TGCGCCAGCAGCTTGGCGGGGAATTATCCTTACGAGCAGTACTTC
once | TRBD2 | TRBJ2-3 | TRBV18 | CASSILAGDGTDTQYF | TGTGCCAGCTCCATACTAGCGGGAGACGGGACAGATACGCAGTATTTT
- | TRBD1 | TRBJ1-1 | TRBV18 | CASSRDRGTFF | TGTGCCAGCTCTCGGGACAGGGGTACTTTCTTT
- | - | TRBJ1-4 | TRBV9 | CASSVGHTTTNEKLFF | TGTGCCAGCAGCGTAGGACATACGACAACTAATGAAAAACTGTTTTTT
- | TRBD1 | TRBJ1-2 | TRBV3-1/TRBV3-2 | CASSQSGGDYGYTF | TGTGCCAGCAGCCAATCAGGGGGCGACTATGGCTACACCTTC
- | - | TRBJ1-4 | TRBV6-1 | CASSERVREKLFF | TGTGCCAGCAGTGAGAGGGTTCGGGAAAAACTGTTTTTT
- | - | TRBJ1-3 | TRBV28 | CASSHMDSMSSGNTIYF | TGTGCCAGCAGTCACATGGACTCCATGAGCTCTGGAAACACCATATATTTT
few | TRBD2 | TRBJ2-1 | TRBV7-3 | CASSLGLAGGSLEQFF | TGTGCCAGCAGCCTAGGACTAGCGGGGGGCTCACTAGAGCAGTTCTTC
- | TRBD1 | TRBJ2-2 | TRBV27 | CASGLDRGSSGELFF | TGTGCCAGCGGGCTAGACAGGGGTTCATCCGGGGAGCTGTTTTTT
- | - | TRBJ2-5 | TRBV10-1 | CASSESRGEETQYF | TGCGCCAGCAGTGAGTCTCGGGGAGAAGAGACCCAGTACTTC